These 20 T cell receptor beta chains were all obtained from the same sample, sequenced in a study of T cells in Graves' hyperthyroidism and ophthalmopathy (dated by TCRdb to about 2019). Library generation was performed with multiplex PCR. Instrument used: Illumina HiSeq 2000. The TCR beta CDR3 regions were amplified from the RNA transcripts. The first round of RT-PCR for the TCR CDR3 was performed with the HTBI primer set and the Qiagen OneStep RT-PCR kit. The public reads were reprocessed in TCRdb via fastp at Q25 and MiXCR, keeping in-frame beta chains. Rows merge per CDR3 protein into single entries with the most common DNA and genes. The sample data list about 610,000 distinct CDR3 sequences, and approximately 15% of these were observed just once. Less than 3.5% of the sample lies in the top ten. The sequencing sample was made of blood. All receptors derive from a middle-aged woman with Graves' ophthalmopathy.

This sequence joins TRBV5-1 and TRBJ2-1; 11 bases match TRBD2. Germline values: CDR1 SGHRS, CDR2 YFSETQ. J lost 9 bases, V lost 5 bases, and 28 bases had no gene match. This CDR3 is built from 21 residues. Written as DNA, the CDR3 is TGCGCCAGCAGACCAAACACCGGGACAGGGAGTTCTAGCGGGAGGTGGGTTGAGCAGTTCTTC. It specifies CASRPNTGTGSSSGRWVEQFF.

The sample holds a few counts of this clonotype. The rearrangement uses TRBV6-1 and TRBJ1-2, with 8 bases that match TRBD1. The V gene end was trimmed by 2 bases and the J gene end by 6 bases; junction bases not matched to a gene: 11. Germline CDR1 reads MNHNS; CDR2 reads SASEGT. The CDR3 totals 16 residues. The CDR3 DNA sequence: TGTGCCAGCAGTGAAAACCCAAGACAGGGGAGGAATGGCTACACCTTC. It is translated as CASSENPRQGRNGYTF.

This clonotype was seen many times. The chain has TRBV2 and TRBJ2-7, with TRBD2 identical over 7 bases. The CDR3 sequence is 13 residues long. The junction had 3 bases not matched to a gene; V was cut back by 7 bases and J by 0 bases. Germline CDR1 SNHLY, CDR2 FYNNEI. The DNA for the CDR3 is TGTGCCAGCATGGGAGGGAGCTCCTACGAGCAGTACTTC. Its protein product is CASMGGSSYEQYF.

This clonotype was observed many times. The rearrangement uses TRBV3-1 and TRBJ2-5; no clear D. This CDR3 contains 13 residues. Trimming left V 2 bases short and J 2 bases short, with 6 bases between. The V gene's germline CDR1 is LGHDT and CDR2 YNNKEL (reference sequence). CDR3: CASSQQVQETQYF. DNA of the CDR3: TGTGCCAGCAGCCAACAGGTACAAGAGACCCAGTACTTC.

This clonotype has at least ten counts. The CDR3 loop is CASSSLGRLNQPQHF. DNA for the CDR3: TGTGCCAGCAGTTCCCTGGGACGTCTTAATCAGCCCCAGCATTTT. The chain is built from TRBV28 and TRBJ1-5, with D possibly TRBD1 on 5 matching bases. Trimming left V 4 bases short and J 4 bases short, with 14 bases between. Looked up from germline, CDR1 is MDHEN and CDR2 is SYDVKM. CDR3 length: 15 residues. The complete variable domain, with remaining parts taken from reference TRBV28 and TRBJ1-5, reads DVKVTQSSRYLVKRTGEKVFLECVQDMDHENMFWYRQDPGLGLRLIYFSYDVKMKEKGDIPEGYSVSREKKERFSLILESASTNQTSMYLCASSSLGRLNQPQHFGDGTRLSIL.

This clonotype was counted many times. The chain carries TRBV28 and TRBJ1-2, with D unclear. Deletions cut 1 base from V and 7 bases from J, with 10 bases between. Germline V lookup: CDR1 MDHEN, CDR2 SYDVKM. This CDR3 contains 13 residues. CDR3 in amino acids: CASSLYVGSGYTF. The CDR3 DNA is TGTGCCAGCAGTTTATATGTCGGGAGTGGCTACACCTTC.

In this sample, this clonotype turned up many times. This chain links TRBV12-3 or TRBV12-4 with TRBJ2-2, with 7 bases that match TRBD2. V lost 6 bases and J lost 6; bases outside the gene matches: 10. The CDR3 has 15 residues. The CDR3: CASSPRGEVAGELFF. DNA of the CDR3: TGTGCCAGCAGCCCACGGGGGGAAGTTGCCGGGGAGCTGTTTTTT.

This clonotype was counted between two and nine times. J is TRBJ2-1 and V is TRBV20-1; 9 bases align to TRBD2. The germline CDR1 and CDR2 sequences are DFQATT and SNEGSKA (reference sequence). V lost 2 bases and J lost 8; bases outside the gene matches: 16. CDR3 length: 17 residues. Written as DNA, the CDR3 is TGCAGTGCTAGACGGGGTCAAGGGGGCGGGAGGGGTGATGAGCAGTTCTTC. Translated: CSARRGQGGGRGDEQFF.

This clonotype showed up many times. V is TRBV6-1 and J is TRBJ2-1; TRBD2 matches at 9 bases. The trim removed 2 bases at V and 7 bases at J, leaving 12 bases unmatched. There are 17 residues in the CDR3. Germline values: CDR1 MNHNS, CDR2 SASEGT. The CDR3 protein is CASSEWSGGRASNEQFF. DNA for the CDR3: TGTGCCAGCAGTGAATGGAGCGGCGGGAGGGCATCGAATGAGCAGTTCTTC.

Ten or more counts support this clonotype. The V call is TRBV20-1, the J call TRBJ2-3; D ambiguous. V was cut by 5 bases and J by 2 bases, with 14 bases left in between. The germline gives CDR1 DFQATT, CDR2 SNEGSKA (reference sequence). There are 14 residues in the CDR3. CDR3 coding DNA: TGCAGTGCTCGACCGGGTTCCTCCACAGATACGCAGTATTTT. Encoded protein: CSARPGSSTDTQYF.

This clonotype has at least ten counts. V usage is TRBV20-1 and J usage is TRBJ1-6, with TRBD1 identical over 9 bases. Germline loops: CDR1 DFQATT, CDR2 SNEGSKA (reference sequence). V dropped 6 bases and J dropped 6; count of bases not matched to a gene: 6. The CDR3 spans 14 residues. The CDR3 reads CSARDRAGNSPLHF. The DNA for the CDR3 is TGCAGTGCGCGGGACAGGGCGGGTAATTCACCCCTCCACTTT.

This clonotype was detected only a few times. This chain links TRBV20-1 with TRBJ2-3, with 8 bases aligning to TRBD2. CDR3 length: 14 residues. The ends lost 7 bases at V and 6 bases at J; junction bases unmatched: 12. Germline CDR1 DFQATT, CDR2 SNEGSKA (reference sequence). CDR3 sequence: CSGWTSRRVDTQYF. The CDR3 nucleotides read TGCAGTGGTTGGACTAGCCGAAGAGTGGATACGCAGTATTTT.

The J gene is TRBJ2-2, the V gene TRBV11-1; 10 bases are shared with TRBD1. Germline V gene sequence: CDR1 SGHAT, CDR2 FQDESV (reference sequence). V lost 0 bases, J lost 6 bases, and 16 bases stayed unmatched. This CDR3 comprises 20 residues. DNA of the CDR3: TGTGCCAGCAGCTTAGCGACCGGGACAGGGGCATTCACGGGCGCCGGGGAGCTGTTTTTT. Translating gives CASSLATGTGAFTGAGELFF.

This clonotype was detected many times. As DNA, the CDR3 is TGTGCCAGCAGTTACTCATCAGGGGGAGATCAGCCCCAGCATTTT. This translates into CASSYSSGGDQPQHF. This chain uses TRBV6-5 with TRBJ1-5; 7 bases are a match to TRBD1. Per the germline V gene, CDR1 is MNHEY and CDR2 is SVGAGI. V was pared by 0 bases and J by 5 bases, with 4 bases of the junction left unmatched. CDR3 length: 15 residues.

The chain combines TRBV6-1 with TRBJ2-2, with D possibly being TRBD2 (6 bases). CDR1 is MNHNS, CDR2 SASEGT, per germline. CDR3 length: 16 residues. Trimming took off 4 bases at V and 4 bases at J, with 16 bases between the two ends. Here the CDR3 DNA reads TGTGCCAGCAGTGCAACAAGGGGACTGAGCACCGGGGAGCTGTTTTTT. Its translation is CASSATRGLSTGELFF.

The chain recombines TRBV6-1 with TRBJ2-3, with TRBD2 identical over 11 bases. V gave up 6 bases and J gave up 6 bases; unmatched junction bases: 2. CDR3 length: 13 amino acids. Germline V CDR1 and CDR2: MNHNS, SASEGT. In nucleotides, the CDR3 is TGTGCCAGCAGGAGGACTAGCGGGGATACGCAGTATTTT. It yields the protein CASRRTSGDTQYF.

This clonotype was detected many times. CDR3: CASSELAGESYTF. Here the CDR3 DNA reads TGTGCCAGCAGTGAATTGGCAGGGGAAAGCTACACCTTC. The gene calls are TRBV2 and TRBJ1-2; TRBD1 is a possible D gene (6 bases). CDR3 size: 13 residues. Trimming pared 2 bases from V and 9 bases from J, leaving 13 bases between. Germline CDR1 SNHLY, CDR2 FYNNEI.

The J gene is TRBJ2-1, the V gene TRBV2, with D tentatively TRBD2 (5 bases). Trimming shortened V by 4 bases and J by 11 bases, and 12 bases separated the two germline ends. This CDR3 is built from 12 residues. CDR1 and CDR2 (germline): SNHLY, FYNNEI. CDR3 nucleotides: TGTGCCAGCAGTGCCAGCGGAAACCAGCAGTTCTTC. It encodes CASSASGNQQFF.

This clonotype turned up a few times. The chain couples TRBV11-2 to TRBJ1-5, with D perhaps matching TRBD1 (5 bases). The V gene's germline CDR1 is SGHAT and CDR2 FQNNGV. V was cut by 5 bases and J by 6 bases, with 14 bases left in between. The CDR3 extends over 14 amino acids. For the CDR3, the DNA is TGTGCCAGCAGCCAAGAAGGGGCACGTCAGCCCCAGCATTTT. This codes for CASSQEGARQPQHF.

This chain uses TRBV11-2 with TRBJ1-4; D call uncertain. From germline, CDR1 is SGHAT and CDR2 FQNNGV. The CDR3 runs 12 residues. Trimming pared 3 bases from V and 4 bases from J, leaving 3 bases between. The CDR3 region is CASSFHNEKLFF. DNA of the CDR3: TGTGCCAGCAGCTTCCATAATGAAAAACTGTTTTTT.